This TCR beta chain was profiled in a study of blood T cell repertoires in COVID-19. Study-level background: The cDNA or gDNA used as material had been derived from T cells, B-cell-depleted T cells, or PBMCs.

In the authors' workflow: Reference gene primer amplification in the assay estimated nucleated cell counts. TCRdb's table, derived via immunoSEQ multiplex PCR, lists solely in-frame clones and lacks some. D and trimming were read from the DNA, whereas the V and J calls and clone size are those reported in that table. This table has about 24,000 clones, about 89% appearing once. CDR1 is LNHNV and CDR2 is YYDKDF in the germline V gene (reference sequence). V lost 3 bases, J lost 1 base, and 13 bases lay in between. This CDR3 spans 15 amino acids. Specimen: peripheral blood. The J gene is TRBJ2-7, the V gene TRBV15, with a tentative D call TRBD2 (6 bases). This clonotype originated in an older man with acute or convalescent COVID-19. The chain's CDR3 is CATSREGTSSYEQYF. The CDR3 region has the DNA TGTGCCACCAGCAGGGAGGGGACCTCATCCTACGAGCAGTACTTC. The full variable domain, rest sourced from reference TRBV15 and TRBJ2-7, is DAMVIQNPRYQVTQFGKPVTLSCSQTLNHNVMYWYQQKSSQAPKLLFHYYDKDFNNEADTPDNFQSRRPNTSFCFLDIRSPGLGDTAMYLCATSREGTSSYEQYFGPGTRLTVT.